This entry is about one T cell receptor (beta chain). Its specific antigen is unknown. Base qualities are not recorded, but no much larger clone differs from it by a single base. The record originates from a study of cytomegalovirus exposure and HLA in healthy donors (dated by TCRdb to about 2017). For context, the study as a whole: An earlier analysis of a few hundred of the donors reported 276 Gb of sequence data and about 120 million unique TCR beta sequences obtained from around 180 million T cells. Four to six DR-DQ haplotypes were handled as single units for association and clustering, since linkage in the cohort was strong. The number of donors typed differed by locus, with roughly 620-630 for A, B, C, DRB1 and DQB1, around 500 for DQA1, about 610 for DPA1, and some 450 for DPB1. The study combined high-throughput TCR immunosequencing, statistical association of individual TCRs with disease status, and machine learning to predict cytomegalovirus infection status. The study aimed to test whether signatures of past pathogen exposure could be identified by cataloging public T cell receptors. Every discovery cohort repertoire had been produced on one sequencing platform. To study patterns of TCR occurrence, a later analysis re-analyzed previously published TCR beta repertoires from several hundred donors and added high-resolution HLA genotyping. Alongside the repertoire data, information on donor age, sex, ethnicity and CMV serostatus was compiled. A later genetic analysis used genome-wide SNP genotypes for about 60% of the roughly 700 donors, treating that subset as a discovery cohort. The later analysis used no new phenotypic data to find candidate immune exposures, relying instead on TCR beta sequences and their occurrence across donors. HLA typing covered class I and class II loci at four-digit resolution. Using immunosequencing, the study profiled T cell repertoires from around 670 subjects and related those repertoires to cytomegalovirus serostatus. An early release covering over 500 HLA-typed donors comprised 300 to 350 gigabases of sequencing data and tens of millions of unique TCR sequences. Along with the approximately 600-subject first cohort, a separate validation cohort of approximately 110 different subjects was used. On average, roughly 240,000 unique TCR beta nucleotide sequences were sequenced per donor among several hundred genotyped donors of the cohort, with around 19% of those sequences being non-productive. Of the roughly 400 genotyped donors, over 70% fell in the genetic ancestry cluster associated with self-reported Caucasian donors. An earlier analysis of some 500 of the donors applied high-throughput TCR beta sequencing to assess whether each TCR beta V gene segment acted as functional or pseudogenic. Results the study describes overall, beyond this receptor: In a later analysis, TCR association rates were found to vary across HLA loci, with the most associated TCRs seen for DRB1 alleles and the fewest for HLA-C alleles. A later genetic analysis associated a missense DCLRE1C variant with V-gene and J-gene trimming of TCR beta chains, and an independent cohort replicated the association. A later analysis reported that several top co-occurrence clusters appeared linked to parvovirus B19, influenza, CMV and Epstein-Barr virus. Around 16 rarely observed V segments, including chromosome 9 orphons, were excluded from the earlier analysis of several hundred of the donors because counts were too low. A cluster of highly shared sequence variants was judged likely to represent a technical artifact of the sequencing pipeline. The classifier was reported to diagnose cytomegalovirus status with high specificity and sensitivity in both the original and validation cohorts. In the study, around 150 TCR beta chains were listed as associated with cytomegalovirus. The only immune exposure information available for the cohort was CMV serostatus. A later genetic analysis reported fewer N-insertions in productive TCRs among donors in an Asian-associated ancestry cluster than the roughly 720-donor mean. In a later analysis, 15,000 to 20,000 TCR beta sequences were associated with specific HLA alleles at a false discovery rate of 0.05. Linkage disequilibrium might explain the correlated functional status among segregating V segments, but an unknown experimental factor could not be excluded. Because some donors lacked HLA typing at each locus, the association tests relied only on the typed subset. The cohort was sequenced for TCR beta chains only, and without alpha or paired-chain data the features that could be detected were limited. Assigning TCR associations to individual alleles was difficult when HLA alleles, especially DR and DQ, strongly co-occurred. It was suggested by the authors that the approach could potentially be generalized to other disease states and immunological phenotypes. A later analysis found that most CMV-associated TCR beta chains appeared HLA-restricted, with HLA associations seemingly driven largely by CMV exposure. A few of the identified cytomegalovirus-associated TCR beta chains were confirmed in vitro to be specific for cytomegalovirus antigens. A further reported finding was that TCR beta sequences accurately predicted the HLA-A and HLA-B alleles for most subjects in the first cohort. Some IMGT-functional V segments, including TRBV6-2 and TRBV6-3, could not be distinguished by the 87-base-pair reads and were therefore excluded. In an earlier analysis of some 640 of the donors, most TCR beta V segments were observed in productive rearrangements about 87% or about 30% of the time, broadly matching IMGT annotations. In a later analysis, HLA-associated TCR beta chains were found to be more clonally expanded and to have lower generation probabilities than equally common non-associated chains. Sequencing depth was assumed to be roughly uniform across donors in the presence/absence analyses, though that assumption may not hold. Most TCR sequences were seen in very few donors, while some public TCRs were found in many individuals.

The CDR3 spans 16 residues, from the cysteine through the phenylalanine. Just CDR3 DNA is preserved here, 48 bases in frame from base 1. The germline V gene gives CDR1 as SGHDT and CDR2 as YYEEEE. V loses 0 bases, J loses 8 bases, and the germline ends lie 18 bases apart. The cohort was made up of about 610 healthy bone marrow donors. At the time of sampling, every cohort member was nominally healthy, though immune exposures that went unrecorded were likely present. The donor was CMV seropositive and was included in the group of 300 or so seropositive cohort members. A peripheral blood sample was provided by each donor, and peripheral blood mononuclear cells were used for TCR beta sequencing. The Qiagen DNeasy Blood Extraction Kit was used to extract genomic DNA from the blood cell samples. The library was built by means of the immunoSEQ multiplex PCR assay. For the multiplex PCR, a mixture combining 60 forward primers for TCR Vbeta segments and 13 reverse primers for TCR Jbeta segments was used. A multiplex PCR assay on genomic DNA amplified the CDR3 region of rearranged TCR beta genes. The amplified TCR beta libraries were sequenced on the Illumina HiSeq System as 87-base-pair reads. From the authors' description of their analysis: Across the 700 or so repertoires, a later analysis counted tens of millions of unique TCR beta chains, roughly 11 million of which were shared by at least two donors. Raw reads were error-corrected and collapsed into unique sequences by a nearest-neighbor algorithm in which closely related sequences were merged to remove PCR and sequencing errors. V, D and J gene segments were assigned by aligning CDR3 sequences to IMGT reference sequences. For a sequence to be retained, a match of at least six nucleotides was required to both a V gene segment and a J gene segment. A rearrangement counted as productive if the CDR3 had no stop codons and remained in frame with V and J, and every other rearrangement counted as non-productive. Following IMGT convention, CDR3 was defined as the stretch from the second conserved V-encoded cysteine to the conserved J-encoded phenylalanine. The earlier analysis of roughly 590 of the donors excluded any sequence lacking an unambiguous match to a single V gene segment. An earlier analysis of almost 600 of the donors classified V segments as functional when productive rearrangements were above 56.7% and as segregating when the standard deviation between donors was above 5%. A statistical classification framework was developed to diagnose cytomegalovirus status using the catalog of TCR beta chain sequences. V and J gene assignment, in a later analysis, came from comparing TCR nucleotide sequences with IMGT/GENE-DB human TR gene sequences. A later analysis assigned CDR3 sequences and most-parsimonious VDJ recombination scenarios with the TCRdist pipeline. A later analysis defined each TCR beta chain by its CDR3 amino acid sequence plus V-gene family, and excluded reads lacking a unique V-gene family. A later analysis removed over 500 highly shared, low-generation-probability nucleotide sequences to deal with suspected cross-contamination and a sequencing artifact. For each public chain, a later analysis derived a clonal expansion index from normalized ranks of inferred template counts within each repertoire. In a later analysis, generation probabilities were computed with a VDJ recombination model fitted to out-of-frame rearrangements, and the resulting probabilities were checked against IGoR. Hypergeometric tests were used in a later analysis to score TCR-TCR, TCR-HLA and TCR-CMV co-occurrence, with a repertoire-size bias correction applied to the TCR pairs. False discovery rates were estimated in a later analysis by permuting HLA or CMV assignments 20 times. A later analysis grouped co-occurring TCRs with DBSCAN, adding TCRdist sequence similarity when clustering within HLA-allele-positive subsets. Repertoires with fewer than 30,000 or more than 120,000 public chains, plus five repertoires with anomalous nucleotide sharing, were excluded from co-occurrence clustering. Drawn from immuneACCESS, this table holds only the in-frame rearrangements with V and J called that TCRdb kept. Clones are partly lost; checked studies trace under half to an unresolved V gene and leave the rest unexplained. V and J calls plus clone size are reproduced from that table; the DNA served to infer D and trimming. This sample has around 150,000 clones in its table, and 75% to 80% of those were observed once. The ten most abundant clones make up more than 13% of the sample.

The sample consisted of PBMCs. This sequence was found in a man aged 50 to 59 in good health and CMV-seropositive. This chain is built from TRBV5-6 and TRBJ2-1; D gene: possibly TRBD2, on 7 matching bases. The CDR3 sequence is CASSLAITGGGDEQFF. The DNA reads TGTGCCAGCAGCTTGGCCATCACGGGGGGCGGCGATGAGCAGTTCTTC.